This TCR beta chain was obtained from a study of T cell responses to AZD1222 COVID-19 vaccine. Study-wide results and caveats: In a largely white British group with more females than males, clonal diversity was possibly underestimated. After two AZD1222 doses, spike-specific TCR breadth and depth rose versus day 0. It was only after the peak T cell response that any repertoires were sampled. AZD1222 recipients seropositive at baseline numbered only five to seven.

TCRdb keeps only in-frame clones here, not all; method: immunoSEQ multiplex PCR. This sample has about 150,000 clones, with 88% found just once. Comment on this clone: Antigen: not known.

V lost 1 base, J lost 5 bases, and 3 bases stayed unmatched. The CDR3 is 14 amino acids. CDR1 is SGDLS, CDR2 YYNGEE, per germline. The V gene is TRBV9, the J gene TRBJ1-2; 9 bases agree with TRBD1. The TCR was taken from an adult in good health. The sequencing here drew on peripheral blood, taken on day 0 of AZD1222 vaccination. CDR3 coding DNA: TGTGCCAGCAGCGTAACAGGGACAGGGTATGGCTACACCTTC. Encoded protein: CASSVTGTGYGYTF.